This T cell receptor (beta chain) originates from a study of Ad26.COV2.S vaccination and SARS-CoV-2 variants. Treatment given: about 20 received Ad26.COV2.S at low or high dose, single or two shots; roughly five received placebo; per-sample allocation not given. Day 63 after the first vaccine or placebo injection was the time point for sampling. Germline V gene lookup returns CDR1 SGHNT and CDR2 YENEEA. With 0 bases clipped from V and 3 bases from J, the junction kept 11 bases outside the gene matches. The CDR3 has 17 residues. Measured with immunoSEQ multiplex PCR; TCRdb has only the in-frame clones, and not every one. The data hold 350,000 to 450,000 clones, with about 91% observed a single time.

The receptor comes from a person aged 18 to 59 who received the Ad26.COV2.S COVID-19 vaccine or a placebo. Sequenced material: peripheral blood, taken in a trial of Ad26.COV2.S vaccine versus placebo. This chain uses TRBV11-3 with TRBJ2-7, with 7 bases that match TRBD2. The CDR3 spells CASSLEAGEGPNYEQYF. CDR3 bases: TGTGCCAGCAGCTTAGAGGCGGGAGAAGGCCCCAACTACGAGCAGTACTTC.